These T cell receptor beta chains were read from a single sample in a study of blood T cell repertoires in COVID-19. Assay used: immunoSEQ multiplex PCR; TCRdb lists only in-frame clones, some missing. This sample has 190,000 or so clones, with 80% to 90% found just once. Sequenced sample: PBMCs or T cells enriched from blood (not recorded which). The receptors were gathered from a woman aged 25 to 39 who had been exposed to COVID-19. CDR3s include the opening cysteine and the closing phenylalanine or tryptophan. Each record gives: CDR3 protein, J gene, clone size, V gene. The size of a clone is reported for some rows only, either as once, few or many, or as a class for expanded clones.

CASTKHYLPSSYNSPLHF TRBJ1-6 NA TRBV5-1
CAIGAGTGGTYGYTF TRBJ1-2 few TRBV10-3
CASIDEGRVTEAFF TRBJ1-1 NA TRBV19
CSVEEQGASGANVLTF TRBJ2-6 NA TRBV29-1
CASAPLGGRNEKLFF TRBJ1-4 NA TRBV5-1
CASSPVGAYTDTQYF TRBJ2-3 NA TRBV18
CASSPAVGTNYGYTF TRBJ1-2 few TRBV25-1
CASSPRSTGELFF TRBJ2-2 NA TRBV7-2
CASSLGVGGYYEQYF TRBJ2-7 NA TRBV11-2
CASSLYSGWGSYNEQFF TRBJ2-1 NA TRBV5-1
CASSENVGRVGEQYF TRBJ2-7 NA TRBV2
CASSLVASEVTDTQYF TRBJ2-3 NA TRBV5-1
CASSGSDTAYEQYF TRBJ2-7 many TRBV16
CASSMGMAGNTIYF TRBJ1-3 NA TRBV19
CASGLVQGSGQYF TRBJ2-7 NA TRBV12-5
CASTQSGTDNSPLHF TRBJ1-6 NA TRBV6-5
CASRLDFRGSGYTF TRBJ1-2 NA TRBV28
CASSKGQGNQPQHF TRBJ1-5 NA TRBV2